The clone carrying this T cell receptor (beta chain) was seen repeatedly, ten times or more. Its target is not known. The entry originates in a study of Graves' ophthalmopathy and Graves' hyperthyroidism. This CDR3 region has 14 residues. CDR1 and CDR2 from the germline V gene are MNHEY and SMNVEV (reference sequence). Deletions cut 5 bases from V and 3 bases from J, with 14 bases between. Ophthalmopathic donors had moderate-to-severe activity, CAS ≥3 and NOSPECS ≥4, with disease that had lasted under 3 months. Sampling around 9 ml of fresh peripheral blood provided the PBMCs. Study-level points and caveats: Ophthalmopathy and stable hyperthyroidism were discriminated by a 13-signature model, with about 90% sensitivity and about 76% specificity. Most thyroid clonotypes with frequency above 0.001 were detected in blood too.

Amplifying from RNA transcripts, the study obtained TCR beta CDR3 regions. Amplification began with first-round RT-PCR using HTBI primers, then second-round multiplex PCR was performed. In TCRdb, the multiplex PCR reads were re-called with MiXCR into one record per CDR3 protein. The sample contains about 220,000 distinct CDR3 sequences, 20% to 25% of which appear only once. This receptor was obtained from a woman aged 45-65 years with Graves' ophthalmopathy. The chain is built from TRBV27 and TRBJ2-7; D uncertain. Material: peripheral blood. CDR3 in amino acids: CASSPRSTVYEQYF. CDR3 sequence (DNA): TGTGCCAGCAGTCCGAGATCAACGGTCTACGAGCAGTACTTC.